Below, 25 T cell receptor beta chains from the same sample are listed, as sequenced in a study of blood T cell repertoires in COVID-19. Using immunoSEQ multiplex PCR, the repertoire was profiled, and TCRdb retains in-frame clones only, with some absent. The sample includes approximately 90,000 clones, about 87% seen only once; the top ten take about 0.51%. Material: peripheral blood. The origin of the receptors is a man aged 60-69 years with acute or convalescent COVID-19.

This chain joins TRBV5-6 and TRBJ1-1, with TRBD1 identical over 9 bases. Germline V gene lookup returns CDR1 SGHDT and CDR2 YYEEEE. The CDR3 has 14 residues. V dropped 2 bases and J dropped 6; count of bases not matched to a gene: 5. The CDR3 sequence is CASSFWDRAAEAFF. The CDR3 DNA reads as TGTGCCAGCAGCTTCTGGGACAGGGCGGCTGAAGCTTTCTTT.

The V gene is TRBV5-1, the J gene TRBJ1-1; D is uncertain. The germline V and J ends were trimmed by 1 base and 0 bases, with 4 bases remaining between them. Germline loops: CDR1 SGHRS, CDR2 YFSETQ. This CDR3 region has 13 residues. CDR3 loop: CASSLTLNTEAFF. The CDR3 DNA sequence: TGCGCCAGCAGCTTGACTCTGAACACTGAAGCTTTCTTT.

The chain employs TRBV19 and TRBJ1-1; possibly TRBD1 for D (5 bases). Germline loops: CDR1 LNHDA, CDR2 SQIVND (reference sequence). Trimming took off 3 bases at V and 4 bases at J, with 12 bases between the two ends. The CDR3 is 14 amino acids. CDR3 loop: CASSIGGAGTEAFF. The CDR3 region has the DNA TGTGCCAGTAGTATCGGAGGGGCGGGCACTGAAGCTTTCTTT.

The V call is TRBV7-3, the J call TRBJ2-5, with D maybe TRBD2 (5 bases). The V end was cut by 1 base, the J end by 1 base, with 7 bases between. The CDR3 has 14 residues. The germline V gene encodes CDR1 SGHTA and CDR2 FQGTGA. The CDR3 DNA follows: TGTGCCAGCAGCTTAAGCGGGCGCCAAGAGACCCAGTACTTC. Translated: CASSLSGRQETQYF.

CDR3 DNA sequence: TGCAGCGTTGAACAGACAGGGACCGGGGAGCTGTTTTTT. Amino acids: CSVEQTGTGELFF. The chain has TRBV29-1 and TRBJ2-2; 7 bases fit TRBD1. Losses at the gene ends were 2 bases for V and 5 bases for J; bases not matched to a gene: 2. The CDR3 sequence is 13 residues long. Germline V gene lookup returns CDR1 SQVTM and CDR2 ANQGSEA.

This chain links TRBV5-1 with TRBJ1-1, with a weak D call TRBD1 (5 bases). Germline V gene sequence: CDR1 SGHRS, CDR2 YFSETQ. Trimming left V 2 bases short and J 1 base short, with 9 bases between. The CDR3 length is 14 residues. CDR3 DNA: TGCGCCAGCAGCTTTCAGGGCGCGAACACTGAAGCTTTCTTT. The encoded protein is CASSFQGANTEAFF.

This clone was detected only once. The chain combines TRBV7-9 with TRBJ1-1, with 9 bases identical to TRBD1. This CDR3 is 15 amino acids long. Germline trimming cut 4 bases from V and 1 base from J; bases unmatched to any gene: 4. Germline CDR1 reads SEHNR; CDR2 reads FQNEAQ (reference sequence). CDR3 in DNA: TGTGCCAGCAGCTCCGGGGGACAGGGGAACACTGAAGCTTTCTTT. This sequence encodes CASSSGGQGNTEAFF.

The chain carries TRBV5-1 and TRBJ1-2; D might be TRBD1 (6 bases). Germline CDR1 SGHRS, CDR2 YFSETQ. Trimming left V 1 base short and J 2 bases short, with 9 bases between. The CDR3 is 14 residues long. The CDR3 nucleotides are TGCGCCAGCAGCTTGTTTCAGGGGAACTATGGCTACACCTTC. It is translated as CASSLFQGNYGYTF. The full variable domain, its missing parts supplied by reference TRBV5-1 and TRBJ1-2, is KAGVTQTPRYLIKTRGQQVTLSCSPISGHRSVSWYQQTPGQGLQFLFEYFSETQRNKGNFPGRFSGRQFSNSRSEMNVSTLELGDSALYLCASSLFQGNYGYTFGSGTRLTVV.

The J gene is TRBJ2-2, the V gene TRBV28, with TRBD2 as a possible D gene (5 bases). The germline CDR1 and CDR2 sequences are MDHEN and SYDVKM. V was clipped by 8 bases and J by 6 bases, with 10 bases between them. The CDR3 consists of 12 residues. CDR3 DNA sequence: TGTGCCAGCCGCCGGGGTCCCGGGGAGCTGTTTTTT. This encodes CASRRGPGELFF.

This chain connects TRBV18 to TRBJ2-1; 8 bases agree with TRBD1. The CDR3 sequence is 15 residues long. Unmatched junction bases numbered 5, after V lost 2 bases and J lost 5 bases. Germline loops: CDR1 KGHSH, CDR2 LQKENI. CDR3 sequence (DNA): TGTGCCAGCTCACCAACTGACAGGGGCCACAATGAGCAGTTCTTC. This sequence encodes CASSPTDRGHNEQFF.

This chain uses TRBV2 with TRBJ2-3, with 7 bases identical to TRBD2. The CDR3 length is 21 residues. CDR1 is SNHLY, CDR2 FYNNEI, per germline. With V trimmed by 2 bases and J by 2 bases, 22 bases remained unmatched. The CDR3 region has the DNA TGTGCCAGCAGTGAAACCCCGACCGTCTCCCGAATAGCGGGTGCCACAGATACGCAGTATTTT. Amino acid sequence: CASSETPTVSRIAGATDTQYF.

This rearrangement joins TRBV25-1 to TRBJ1-1; 12 bases are shared with TRBD1. CDR1 MGHDK and CDR2 SYGVNS come from the germline V gene. Trimming at V came to 4 bases and at J to 5 bases, leaving 5 bases not matched to a gene. This CDR3 has 15 residues. The CDR3 sequence: CASSGGQGAGTEAFF. The CDR3 bases are TGTGCCAGCAGTGGGGGACAGGGGGCTGGGACTGAAGCTTTCTTT.

The CDR3 here is CASTTTPFYEQYF. The DNA of the CDR3 is TGTGCCAGCACCACGACACCGTTCTACGAGCAGTACTTC. The chain joins TRBV12-3 or TRBV12-4 to TRBJ2-7; D gene unclear. V was trimmed by 7 bases and J by 3 bases, leaving 13 bases between them. CDR3 length equals 13 residues.

The chain couples TRBV19 to TRBJ2-6, with D possibly matching TRBD2 (6 bases). The V end lost 3 bases, the J end lost 2 bases, and 8 bases lay between the germline ends. The V gene's germline CDR1 is LNHDA and CDR2 SQIVND (reference sequence). This CDR3 is built from 15 residues. CDR3 amino acids: CASSIRETGANVLTF. CDR3 DNA: TGTGCCAGTAGTATTCGGGAGACTGGGGCCAACGTCCTGACTTTC.

The rearrangement joins TRBV5-1 to TRBJ2-2; 7 bases are a match to TRBD2. The CDR3 loop spans 14 amino acids. The ends lost 3 bases at V and 2 bases at J; junction bases unmatched: 1. Germline V gives CDR1 SGHRS, CDR2 YFSETQ. The CDR3 DNA is TGCGCCAGCAGCTCGGGACTAAACACCGGGGAGCTGTTTTTT. Its protein product is CASSSGLNTGELFF.

The rearrangement uses TRBV5-1 and TRBJ2-3, with D perhaps matching TRBD1 (5 bases). Trimming cost V 0 bases and J 4 bases, with 9 bases left between them. CDR1 and CDR2 (germline): SGHRS, YFSETQ. The CDR3 spans 14 residues. CDR3 DNA sequence: TGCGCCAGCAGCTTGGTGGAAGGGGCAGATACGCAGTATTTT. Its translation: CASSLVEGADTQYF.

The chain joins TRBV19 to TRBJ1-5; unclear D gene. Germline V gives CDR1 LNHDA, CDR2 SQIVND (reference sequence). The CDR3 extends over 17 amino acids. V lost 2 bases, J lost 3 bases, and 17 bases lay in between. The CDR3 sequence is CASSISKAASLNQPQHF. The CDR3 DNA is TGTGCCAGTAGTATAAGTAAGGCAGCGAGTCTCAATCAGCCCCAGCATTTT.

This chain uses TRBV15 with TRBJ1-1, with D unresolved. The V gene's germline CDR1 is LNHNV and CDR2 YYDKDF (reference sequence). The CDR3 is 18 amino acids. V was pared by 0 bases and J by 1 base, with 18 bases between. CDR3 DNA: TGTGCCACCAGCAGAGATGGTCAGGCTCCTTTTGGGAACACTGAAGCTTTCTTT. Protein product: CATSRDGQAPFGNTEAFF.

The chain carries TRBV24-1 and TRBJ2-7; D is possibly TRBD1 (5 bases). From germline, CDR1 is KGHDR and CDR2 SFDVKD. V was shortened by 2 bases and J by 7 bases, with 8 bases between the two germline ends. The CDR3 spans 12 residues. The CDR3 protein is CATSDSGHEQYF. The CDR3 DNA follows: TGTGCCACCAGTGATTCAGGGCATGAGCAGTACTTC.

The rearrangement joins TRBV5-1 to TRBJ2-3, with unresolved D. Trimming took off 1 base at V and 3 bases at J, with 12 bases between the two ends. The CDR3 consists of 15 residues. The V gene's germline CDR1 is SGHRS and CDR2 YFSETQ. The CDR3, as DNA: TGCGCCAGCAGCTTGCCCAGGCCGGCTACAGATACGCAGTATTTT. It specifies CASSLPRPATDTQYF.

CDR3 sequence reads: CASSQGAGAQDNSPLHF. CDR3 in DNA: TGTGCCAGCAGCCAAGGGGCTGGGGCGCAAGATAATTCACCCCTCCACTTT. The chain uses TRBV4-2 and TRBJ1-6, with D possibly TRBD1 on 5 matching bases. Germline V gene sequence: CDR1 LGHNA, CDR2 YNFKEQ. Trimming took 1 base from V and 5 from J, leaving 15 bases between them. The CDR3 contains 17 residues.

This clone has just one count. The chain combines TRBV5-1 with TRBJ2-1; 12 bases map to TRBD2. This CDR3 contains 16 residues. V lost 4 bases to trimming and J lost 3 bases; unmatched junction nucleotides: 5. Germline V gives CDR1 SGHRS, CDR2 YFSETQ. The CDR3 region is CASSLSTSGSYNEQFF. The CDR3 region has the DNA TGCGCCAGCAGCCTATCGACTAGCGGGAGCTACAATGAGCAGTTCTTC.

This chain connects TRBV30 to TRBJ1-1, with 9 bases aligning to TRBD1. Germline loops: CDR1 GTSNPN, CDR2 SVGIG (reference sequence). The CDR3 is 15 amino acids. V lost 5 bases to trimming and J lost 4 bases; unmatched junction nucleotides: 11. CDR3 sequence reads: CAWALSGTGTTEAFF. The CDR3 DNA reads as TGTGCCTGGGCCCTCTCCGGGACAGGGACCACTGAAGCTTTCTTT. Looking up the rest from reference TRBV30 and TRBJ1-1 gives the full variable domain: SQTIHQWPATLVQPVGSPLSLECTVEGTSNPNLYWYRQAAGRGLQLLFYSVGIGQISSEVPQNLSASRPQDRQFILSSKKLLLSDSGFYLCAWALSGTGTTEAFFGQGTRLTVV.

This rearrangement joins TRBV19 to TRBJ2-2; D unclear. CDR3 length: 14 amino acids. V lost 4 bases, J lost 6 bases, and 12 bases lay in between. Germline V gene data show CDR1 as LNHDA and CDR2 as SQIVND (reference sequence). The DNA of the CDR3 is TGTGCCAGTAGTAACGGTTTTTTGGCCGGGGAGCTGTTTTTT. Its translation: CASSNGFLAGELFF.

This chain's CDR3 is CASSLGAYYGYTF. CDR3 sequence (DNA): TGTGCCAGCAGCTTAGGGGCTTATTATGGCTACACCTTC. This sequence joins TRBV7-9 and TRBJ1-2; no reliable D call. The CDR3 length is 13 residues. The V gene's germline CDR1 is SEHNR and CDR2 FQNEAQ (reference sequence). V lost 1 base to trimming and J lost 5 bases, with 8 bases between them.